Below, 9 T cell receptor beta chains from the same sample are listed, as sequenced in a study of T cell repertoires in aging, cancer and after chemotherapy. The template was genomic DNA from peripheral blood, not RNA. Multiplex touch-down PCR with TRB-A/B primers amplified rearranged V-D-J TRB sequences. One entry per CDR3 protein results from TCRdb running MiXCR on the multiplex PCR reads. The table records some 4,900 distinct CDR3 sequences, 26% of them present only once. Specimen: blood. Receptor source: a human donor in good health.

This clonotype was recorded only once. This chain links TRBV12-3 or TRBV12-4 with TRBJ1-1; a possible D gene is TRBD1 (6 bases). The CDR3 covers 16 residues. V dropped 6 bases and J dropped 2 bases, with 19 bases sitting between them. This chain's CDR3 is CASSRDTELINTEAFF. The CDR3, as DNA: TGTGCCAGCAGCCGGGACACGGAACTTATAAACACTGAAGCTTTCTTT.

The chain is built from TRBV24-1 and TRBJ2-2, with 13 bases that match TRBD2. The CDR3 sequence is 18 residues long. The ends lost 3 bases at V and 5 bases at J; junction bases unmatched: 8. The germline gives CDR1 KGHDR, CDR2 SFDVKD. The CDR3 region is CATSDTLAGGPRTGELFF. The CDR3 DNA sequence: TGTGCCACCAGTGATACACTAGCGGGGGGGCCCCGTACCGGGGAGCTGTTTTTT.

By share, this clonotype ranks as medium-sized. The chain employs TRBV6-5 and TRBJ2-7; 7 positions match TRBD1. Germline CDR1 and CDR2: MNHEY and SVGAGI. The ends lost 1 base at V and 4 bases at J; junction bases unmatched: 10. There are 16 residues in the CDR3. The CDR3, as DNA: TGTGCCAGCAGTTACTTTGACAGGGATGGTATATACGAGCAGTACTTC. Protein product: CASSYFDRDGIYEQYF.

V usage is TRBV5-4 and J usage is TRBJ2-4, with D possibly being TRBD1 (5 bases). Trimming removed 5 bases at V and 8 bases at J, with 17 bases between. The CDR3 is made up of 14 amino acids. Germline values: CDR1 SGHNT, CDR2 YYREEE (reference sequence). CDR3 sequence: CASSQTNRQYIQYF. The CDR3 DNA reads as TGTGCCAGCAGTCAAACGAACAGGCAGTACATTCAGTACTTC. The complete variable domain, with remaining parts taken from reference TRBV5-4 and TRBJ2-4, reads ETGVTQSPTHLIKTRGQQVTLRCSSQSGHNTVSWYQQALGQGPQFIFQYYREEENGRGNFPPRFSGLQFPNYSSELNVNALELDDSALYLCASSQTNRQYIQYFGAGTRLSVL.

The chain recombines TRBV5-1 with TRBJ1-6; D is unclear. The CDR3 runs 17 residues. The V end lost 2 bases, the J end lost 0 bases, and 12 bases lay between the germline ends. CDR1 is SGHRS, CDR2 YFSETQ, per germline. CDR3 in amino acids: CASSLTSLSSYNSPLHF. In DNA, the CDR3 is TGCGCCAGCAGCTTAACCAGCCTTAGCTCCTATAATTCACCCCTCCACTTT.

This clonotype came up a few times. The CDR3 spells CASSQGYRSSTNEKLFF. The CDR3 nucleotides read TGCGCCAGCAGCCAAGGGTACAGGTCCTCAACTAATGAAAAACTGTTTTTT. This chain joins TRBV4-3 and TRBJ1-4, with D possibly TRBD1 on 5 matching bases. The CDR3 length is 17 residues. The V end lost 1 base, the J end lost 0 bases, and 12 bases lay between the germline ends. Germline V CDR1 and CDR2: LGHNA, YSLEER.

The rearrangement links TRBV12-3 or TRBV12-4 to TRBJ1-5; 7 positions match TRBD1. V was pared by 6 bases and J by 5 bases, with 4 bases of the junction left unmatched. There are 13 residues in the CDR3. The chain's CDR3 is CASRGTEDQPQHF. CDR3 bases: TGTGCCAGCAGGGGGACAGAAGATCAGCCCCAGCATTTT.

The J gene is TRBJ2-5, the V gene TRBV20-1, with D perhaps given as TRBD1 or TRBD2 (6 bases each). The germline CDR1 and CDR2 sequences are DFQATT and SNEGSKA (reference sequence). The CDR3 runs to 16 residues. The V end was cut by 4 bases, the J end by 1 base, with 19 bases between. In DNA, the CDR3 is TGCAGTGCTAATTCCGCTAACAGGGAGGTCCAAGAGACCCAGTACTTC. Translating it yields CSANSANREVQETQYF.

The chain couples TRBV5-1 to TRBJ1-2; perhaps TRBD1 as D (6 bases). The V end lost 1 base, the J end lost 0 bases, and 13 bases lay between the germline ends. Germline V CDR1 and CDR2: SGHRS, YFSETQ. The CDR3 extends over 16 amino acids. Here the CDR3 reads CASSLLATGSNYGYTF. Here the CDR3 DNA reads TGCGCCAGCAGCTTGTTGGCCACAGGGTCTAACTATGGCTACACCTTC.